These T cell receptor beta chains were read from a single sample in a study of shared clonotypes between healthy human individuals. The assay was immunoSEQ multiplex PCR, and TCRdb's table has in-frame clones only and misses some. The table includes about 2 million clones, approximately 95% detected once. Source material: naive CD4+ T cells sorted from blood. These receptors came from a man between 18 and 35 years old in good health. Each CDR3 is given with its conserved first and last residue. The D gene is left open where the match is weak. Rows may omit the clone size; those that give it use once, few, many or a size class.

J gene	clone size	D gene	V gene	CDR3 DNA	CDR3 protein
TRBJ2-5	-	-	TRBV19	TGTGCCAGCCGACCCGGGACAAAACAAGAGACCCAGTACTTC	CASRPGTKQETQYF
TRBJ1-4	-	-	TRBV19	TGTGCCAGTAGGGGGTTGGCTAATGAAAAACTGTTTTTT	CASRGLANEKLFF
TRBJ1-2	-	-	TRBV6-6	TGTGCCAGCAGCTCAGGGATCCTCCAGGGCTACACCTTC	CASSSGILQGYTF
TRBJ2-3	-	TRBD2	TRBV5-1	TGCGCCAGCAGCTTAATAGCAGGGAGGGAGGATACGCAGTATTTT	CASSLIAGREDTQYF
TRBJ1-2	-	-	TRBV6-1	TGTGCCAGCAGTGCGCCACTGGTAACTAACTATGGCTACACCTTC	CASSAPLVTNYGYTF
TRBJ2-7	-	-	TRBV29-1	TGCAGCGTTGAAACAGAAGCGGGCGAGCAGTACTTC	CSVETEAGEQYF
TRBJ1-1	-	-	TRBV5-1	TGCGCCAGCAGCTCCCTACAGGGGAACACTGAAGCTTTCTTT	CASSSLQGNTEAFF
TRBJ2-5	-	-	TRBV7-2	TGTGCCAGCAGCTTAGCAGGGACTTCGTACCAAGAGACCCAGTACTTC	CASSLAGTSYQETQYF
TRBJ2-3	-	TRBD2	TRBV10-3	TGTGCCATCAGTGAGCGGGGGGTTGGCACAGATACGCAGTATTTT	CAISERGVGTDTQYF
TRBJ2-2	-	TRBD2	TRBV2	TGTGCCAGCAGTGAAAGACTAGCTACCGGGGAGCTGTTTTTT	CASSERLATGELFF
TRBJ1-3	-	-	TRBV10-3	TGTGCCATCAGTGGGACGGTTGAGGGAAACACCATATATTTT	CAISGTVEGNTIYF
TRBJ1-4	-	-	TRBV10-3	TGTGCCACGGGGGAGAGAACTAATGAAAAACTGTTTTTT	CATGERTNEKLFF
TRBJ1-4	-	-	TRBV30	TGTGCCTGGAGTGGCAGGTCGAATGAAAAACTGTTTTTT	CAWSGRSNEKLFF
TRBJ2-1	-	-	TRBV5-6	TGTGCCAGCAGCCGACTGACGGCCGAGGAGTTCTTC	CASSRLTAEEFF
TRBJ1-2	-	-	TRBV30	TGTGCCTGGAGTTCGTCAGGGGCGAGCTACACCTTC	CAWSSSGASYTF
TRBJ2-1	-	TRBD2	TRBV5-4	TGTGCCAGCAGCGGACCCGGGACTAACACCTACAATGAGCAGTTCTTC	CASSGPGTNTYNEQFF
TRBJ1-6	-	-	TRBV5-1	TGCGCCAGCAGCTTGTCAGGGAGCAATTCACCCCTCCACTTT	CASSLSGSNSPLHF
TRBJ1-1	-	-	TRBV12-5	TGTGCTAGTGGTTTGGTAATCGGACGGTCCTTGAACACTGAAGCTTTCTTT	CASGLVIGRSLNTEAFF
TRBJ2-5	-	-	TRBV7-9	TGTGCCAGCAGCCTCGGCTTAGGGTGGGGGCAAGAGACCCAGTACTTC	CASSLGLGWGQETQYF
TRBJ2-5	-	TRBD1	TRBV29-1	TGCAGCGTTGAAGATCTTTTAGGGGGCCGTCGAGGGACCCAGTACTTC	CSVEDLLGGRRGTQYF
TRBJ2-7	-	-	TRBV2	TGTGCCAGCAGTGGTGATCGAGTGGGGTACGAGCAGTACTTC	CASSGDRVGYEQYF
TRBJ1-2	few	-	TRBV6-6	TGTGCCAGCAGTGACGGCGGGACATTCTATGGCTACACCTTC	CASSDGGTFYGYTF
TRBJ2-3	many	TRBD2	TRBV29-1	TGCAGCGTTGGAAGCGGGGCTACAGATACGCAGTATTTT	CSVGSGATDTQYF
TRBJ2-2	-	-	TRBV12-5	TGTGCTAGTGGTTCAGAGTCGAACACCGGGGAGCTGTTTTTT	CASGSESNTGELFF